The rows below give T cell receptor beta chains drawn from one sample of a study of neurological immune-mediated disorders. TCRdb recomputed calls from the 5' RACE reads with MiXCR, one row per CDR3 protein. Among roughly 52,000 distinct CDR3 sequences listed, more than 5% were seen once. Sequencing was done on a sample of CD4+ T cells from blood. Receptor source: a young woman with multiple sclerosis. CDR3s include the opening cysteine and the closing phenylalanine or tryptophan. Each record gives: J gene, D gene, V gene, CDR3 protein. The D gene is left open where the match is weak.

TRBJ2-5 . TRBV7-2 CASTIGGTETQYF
TRBJ2-2 TRBD2 TRBV5-1 CASSQTSGGSAGELFF
TRBJ1-3 . TRBV10-2 CASSAGSSGNTIYF
TRBJ2-6 . TRBV7-2 CASRKTGLVGANVLTF
TRBJ2-1 TRBD2 TRBV9 CASSASSGRTTKTSYNEQFF
TRBJ2-5 . TRBV20-1 CSAISSPDSYQETQYF
TRBJ2-3 . TRBV6-1 CASSERGDRGDTQYF
TRBJ2-5 . TRBV20-1 CSARGGMARETQYF
TRBJ1-5 . TRBV2 CARSPGRNQPQHF
TRBJ2-3 . TRBV20-1 CSARVGPDTQYF
TRBJ1-5 . TRBV6-2/TRBV6-3 CASSYKGNQPQHF
TRBJ2-3 . TRBV11-3 CASSLDGHPSRADTQYF
TRBJ1-1 . TRBV9 CASSVGGSAEAFF
TRBJ2-3 . TRBV9 CASSVGVTNTDTQYF
TRBJ2-5 . TRBV20-1 CSARTPGGSQETQYF
TRBJ1-2 . TRBV28 CASKSGGGRGYGYTF
TRBJ2-7 TRBD1 TRBV10-3 CAISRTGGEQYF
TRBJ2-7 TRBD2 TRBV10-2 CASGTSGSYEQYF
TRBJ1-2 . TRBV12-3/TRBV12-4 CASSPSSYEFYGYTF
TRBJ2-1 . TRBV5-1 CASSPSTWGAYNEQFF